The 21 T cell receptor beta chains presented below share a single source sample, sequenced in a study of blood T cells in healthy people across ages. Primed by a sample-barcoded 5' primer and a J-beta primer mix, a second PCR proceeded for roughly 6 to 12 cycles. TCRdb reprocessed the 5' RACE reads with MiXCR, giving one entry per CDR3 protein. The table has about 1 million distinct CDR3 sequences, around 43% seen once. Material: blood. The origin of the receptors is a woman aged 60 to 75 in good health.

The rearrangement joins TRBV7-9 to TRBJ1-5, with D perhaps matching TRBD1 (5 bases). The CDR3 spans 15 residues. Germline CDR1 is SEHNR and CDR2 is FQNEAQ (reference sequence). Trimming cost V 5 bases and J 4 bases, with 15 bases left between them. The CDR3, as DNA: TGTGCCAGCAGCCACAGAGGACATATGAATCAGCCCCAGCATTTT. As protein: CASSHRGHMNQPQHF.

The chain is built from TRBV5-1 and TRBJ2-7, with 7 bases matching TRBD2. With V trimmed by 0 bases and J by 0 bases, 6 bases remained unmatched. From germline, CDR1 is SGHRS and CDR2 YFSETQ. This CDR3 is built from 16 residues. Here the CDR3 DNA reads TGCGCCAGCAGCTTGGGGGGGGAGGGAGGCTCCTACGAGCAGTACTTC. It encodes CASSLGGEGGSYEQYF.

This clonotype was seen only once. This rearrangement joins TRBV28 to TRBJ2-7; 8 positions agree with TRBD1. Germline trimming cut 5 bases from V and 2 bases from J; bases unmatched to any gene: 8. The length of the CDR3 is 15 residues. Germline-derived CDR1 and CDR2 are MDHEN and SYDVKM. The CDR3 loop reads CASSHRGVRPYEQYF. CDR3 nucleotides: TGTGCCAGCAGTCACAGGGGGGTGAGGCCCTACGAGCAGTACTTC.

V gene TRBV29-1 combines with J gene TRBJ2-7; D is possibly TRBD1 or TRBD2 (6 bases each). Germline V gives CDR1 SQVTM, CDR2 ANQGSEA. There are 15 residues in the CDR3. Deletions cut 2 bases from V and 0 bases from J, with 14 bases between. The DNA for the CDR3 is TGCAGCGTTGAATGCTGGGAGGACAGCTCCTACGAGCAGTACTTC. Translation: CSVECWEDSSYEQYF.

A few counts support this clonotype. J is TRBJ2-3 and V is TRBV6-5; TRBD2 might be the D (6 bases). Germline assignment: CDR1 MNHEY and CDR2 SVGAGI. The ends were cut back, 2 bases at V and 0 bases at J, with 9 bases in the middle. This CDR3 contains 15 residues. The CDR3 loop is CASSYGGTSTDTQYF. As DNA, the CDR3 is TGTGCCAGCAGTTACGGAGGGACTAGCACAGATACGCAGTATTTT.

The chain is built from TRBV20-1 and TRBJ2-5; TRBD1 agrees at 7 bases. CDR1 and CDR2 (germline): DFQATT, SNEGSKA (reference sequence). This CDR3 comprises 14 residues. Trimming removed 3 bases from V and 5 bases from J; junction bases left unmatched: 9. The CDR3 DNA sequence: TGCAGTGCTAGGGCAGGGGGTATTTGGGAGACCCAGTACTTC. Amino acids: CSARAGGIWETQYF.

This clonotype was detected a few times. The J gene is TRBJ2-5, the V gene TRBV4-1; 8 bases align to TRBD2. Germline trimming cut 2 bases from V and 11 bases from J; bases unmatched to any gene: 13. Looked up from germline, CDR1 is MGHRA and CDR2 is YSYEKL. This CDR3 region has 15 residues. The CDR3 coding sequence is TGCGCCAGCAGCCAATTAACCGGGAGGGCCAATGAGCAGTACTTC. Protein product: CASSQLTGRANEQYF.

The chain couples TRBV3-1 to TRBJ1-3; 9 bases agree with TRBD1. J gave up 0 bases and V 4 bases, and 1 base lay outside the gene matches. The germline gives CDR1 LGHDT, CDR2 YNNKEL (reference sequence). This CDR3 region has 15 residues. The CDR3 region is CASSRQGDSGNTIYF. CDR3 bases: TGTGCCAGCAGCCGACAGGGGGACTCTGGAAACACCATATATTTT.

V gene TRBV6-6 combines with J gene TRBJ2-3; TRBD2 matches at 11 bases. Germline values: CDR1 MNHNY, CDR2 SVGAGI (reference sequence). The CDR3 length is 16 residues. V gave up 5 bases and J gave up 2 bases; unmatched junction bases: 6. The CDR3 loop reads CASSKRLAGLTDTQYF. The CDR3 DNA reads TGTGCCAGCAGTAAAAGACTAGCGGGGCTCACAGATACGCAGTATTTT.

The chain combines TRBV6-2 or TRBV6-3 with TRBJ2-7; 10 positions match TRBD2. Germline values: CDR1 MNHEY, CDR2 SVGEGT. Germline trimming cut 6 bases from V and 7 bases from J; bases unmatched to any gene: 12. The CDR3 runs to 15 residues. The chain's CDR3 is CASSDGGLAGDEQYF. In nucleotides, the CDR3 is TGTGCCAGCAGCGACGGAGGCCTAGCGGGAGATGAGCAGTACTTC.

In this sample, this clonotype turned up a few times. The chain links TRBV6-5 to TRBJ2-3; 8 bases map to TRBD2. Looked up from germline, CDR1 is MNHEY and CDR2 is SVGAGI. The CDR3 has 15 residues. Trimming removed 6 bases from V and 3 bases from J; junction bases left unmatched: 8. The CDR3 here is CASSRGASGTDTQYF. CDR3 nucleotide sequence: TGTGCCAGCAGCCGCGGGGCTAGCGGGACAGATACGCAGTATTTT.

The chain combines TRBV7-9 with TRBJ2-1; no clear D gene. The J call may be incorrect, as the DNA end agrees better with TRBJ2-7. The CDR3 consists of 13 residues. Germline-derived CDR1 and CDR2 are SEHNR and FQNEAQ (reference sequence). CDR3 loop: CASSMTGYNEQYF. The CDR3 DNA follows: TGTGCCAGCAGCATGACTGGGTACAATGAGCAGTACTTC.

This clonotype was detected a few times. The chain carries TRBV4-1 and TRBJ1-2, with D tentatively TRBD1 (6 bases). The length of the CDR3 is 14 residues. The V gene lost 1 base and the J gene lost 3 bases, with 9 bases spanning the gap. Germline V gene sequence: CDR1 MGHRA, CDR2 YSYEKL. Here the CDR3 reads CASSQVRGYYGYTF. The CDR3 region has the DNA TGCGCCAGCAGCCAAGTAAGGGGGTACTATGGCTACACCTTC.

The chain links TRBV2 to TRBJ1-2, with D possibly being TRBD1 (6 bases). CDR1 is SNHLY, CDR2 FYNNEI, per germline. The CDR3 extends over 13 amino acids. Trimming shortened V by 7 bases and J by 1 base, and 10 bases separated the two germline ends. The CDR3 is CASKWTVNYGYTF. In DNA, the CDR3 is TGTGCCAGCAAATGGACAGTTAACTATGGCTACACCTTC.

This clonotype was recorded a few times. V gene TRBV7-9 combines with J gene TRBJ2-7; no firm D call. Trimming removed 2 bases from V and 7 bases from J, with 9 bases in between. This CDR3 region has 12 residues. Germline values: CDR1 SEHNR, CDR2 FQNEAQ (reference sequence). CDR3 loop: CASSLSWDEQYF. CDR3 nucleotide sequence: TGTGCCAGCAGCTTATCCTGGGATGAGCAGTACTTC.

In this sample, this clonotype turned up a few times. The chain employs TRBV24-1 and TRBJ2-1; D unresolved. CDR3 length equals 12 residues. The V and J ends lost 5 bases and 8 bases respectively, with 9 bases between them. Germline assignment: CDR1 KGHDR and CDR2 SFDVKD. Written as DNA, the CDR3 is TGTGCCACCAGTGGTTCTTTGGATGAGCAGTTCTTC. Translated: CATSGSLDEQFF.

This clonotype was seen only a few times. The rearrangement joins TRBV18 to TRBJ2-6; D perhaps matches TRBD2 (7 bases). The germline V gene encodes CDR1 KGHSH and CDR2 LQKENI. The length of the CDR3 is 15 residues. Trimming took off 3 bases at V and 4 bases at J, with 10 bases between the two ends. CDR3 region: CASSPRGAGANVLTF. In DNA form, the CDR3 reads TGTGCCAGCTCACCCCGGGGGGCCGGGGCCAACGTCCTGACTTTC.

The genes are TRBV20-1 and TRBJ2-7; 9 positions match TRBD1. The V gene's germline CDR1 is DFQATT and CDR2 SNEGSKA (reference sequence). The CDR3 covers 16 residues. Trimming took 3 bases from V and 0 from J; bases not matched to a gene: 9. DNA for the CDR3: TGCAGTGCTAGGGGAGTAGGGACAGGGTACTCCTACGAGCAGTACTTC. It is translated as CSARGVGTGYSYEQYF.

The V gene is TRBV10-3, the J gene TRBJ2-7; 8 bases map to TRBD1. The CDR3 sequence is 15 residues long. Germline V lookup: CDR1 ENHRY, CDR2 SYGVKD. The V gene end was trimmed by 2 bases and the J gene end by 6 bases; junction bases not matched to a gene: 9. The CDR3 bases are TGTGCCATCAGTGAGCTGGGACAGGCCTCAGGCGAGCAGTACTTC. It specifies CAISELGQASGEQYF.

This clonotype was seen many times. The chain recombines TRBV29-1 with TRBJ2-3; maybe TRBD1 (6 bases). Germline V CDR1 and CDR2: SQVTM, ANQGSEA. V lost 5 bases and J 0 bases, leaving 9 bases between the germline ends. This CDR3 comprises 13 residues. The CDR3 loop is CSVPGASTDTQYF. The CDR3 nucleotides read TGCAGCGTTCCAGGGGCGAGCACAGATACGCAGTATTTT.

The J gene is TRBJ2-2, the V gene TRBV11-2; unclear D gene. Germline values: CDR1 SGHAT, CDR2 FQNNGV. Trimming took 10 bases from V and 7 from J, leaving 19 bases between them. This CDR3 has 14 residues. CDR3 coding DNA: TGTGCCACCCGGGTCGAACCTATGAGCGGGGAGCTGTTTTTT. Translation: CATRVEPMSGELFF.